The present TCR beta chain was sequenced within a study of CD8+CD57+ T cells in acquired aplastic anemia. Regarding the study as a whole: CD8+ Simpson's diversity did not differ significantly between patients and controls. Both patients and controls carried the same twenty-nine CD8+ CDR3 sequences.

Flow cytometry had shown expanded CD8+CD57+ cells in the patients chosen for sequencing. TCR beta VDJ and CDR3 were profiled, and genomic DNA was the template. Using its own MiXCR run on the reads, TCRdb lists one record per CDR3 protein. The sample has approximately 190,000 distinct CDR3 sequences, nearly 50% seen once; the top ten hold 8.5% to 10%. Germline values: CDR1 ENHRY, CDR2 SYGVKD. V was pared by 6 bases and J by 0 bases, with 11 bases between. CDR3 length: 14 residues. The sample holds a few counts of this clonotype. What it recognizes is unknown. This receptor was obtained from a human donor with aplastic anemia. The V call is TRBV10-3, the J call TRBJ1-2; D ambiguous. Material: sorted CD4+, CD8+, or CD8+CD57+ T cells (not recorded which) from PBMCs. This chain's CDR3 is CAISARYPNYGYTF. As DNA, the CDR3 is TGTGCCATCAGCGCAAGATATCCTAACTATGGCTACACCTTC.